The 14 T cell receptor beta chains in this list originate from one sample, sequenced in a study of sequential checkpoint blockade in melanoma. As to treatment: randomized to nivolumab then ipilimumab (arm A) or the reverse (arm B). Sequencing used immunoSEQ multiplex PCR; TCRdb keeps in-frame clones, though not all of them. Of around 20,000 clones in the sample, around three fifths are singletons; the top ten hold 17%. Source: CD8+ T cells sorted from blood (inferred from file names), taken from a patient given nivolumab and ipilimumab in sequence. These receptors came from a human donor with melanoma.

V is TRBV28 and J is TRBJ2-1, with D maybe TRBD2 (6 bases). Germline-derived CDR1 and CDR2 are MDHEN and SYDVKM. The CDR3 is made up of 17 amino acids. V lost 3 bases and J 0 bases, leaving 15 bases between the germline ends. The CDR3 spells CASSFPLAASSYNEQFF. CDR3 sequence (DNA): TGTGCCAGCAGTTTCCCTTTAGCGGCGAGCTCCTACAATGAGCAGTTCTTC.

This rearrangement joins TRBV11-2 to TRBJ2-2; D remains unclear. This CDR3 has 12 amino acids. V lost 0 bases and J 7 bases, leaving 3 bases between the germline ends. Germline-derived CDR1 and CDR2 are SGHAT and FQNNGV. CDR3 in DNA: TGTGCCAGCAGCTTAGATCTCGGGGAGCTGTTTTTT. Its protein product is CASSLDLGELFF.

Regarding this clone: Relative to the germline gene, one junction end is altered; a read error may explain this. The chain employs TRBV27 and TRBJ2-3, with TRBD1 matching 8 bases. This CDR3 spans 15 amino acids. Germline values: CDR1 MNHEY, CDR2 SMNVEV (reference sequence). For the CDR3, the DNA is TGTGCCAGCGGTTTCTCTGGACAGGGTCCAGATACGCAGTATTTT. Amino acid sequence: CASGFSGQGPDTQYF.

The chain carries TRBV18 and TRBJ2-3, with 9 nucleotides matching TRBD2. J was trimmed by 9 bases and V by 0 bases; bases with no gene match: 7. There are 15 residues in the CDR3. Germline CDR1 reads KGHSH; CDR2 reads LQKENI. CDR3 residues: CASSPPGAGGRTQYF. The CDR3 DNA reads TGTGCCAGCTCACCACCGGGAGCGGGAGGTAGGACGCAGTATTTT. Combining the CDR3 with reference TRBV18 and TRBJ2-3 gives the whole variable domain NAGVMQNPRHLVRRRGQEARLRCSPMKGHSHVYWYRQLPEEGLKFMVYLQKENIIDESGMPKERFSAEFPKEGPSILRIQQVVRGDSAAYFCASSPPGAGGRTQYFGPGTRLTVL.

V is TRBV10-2 and J is TRBJ2-7, with 8 bases matching TRBD2. The trim removed 0 bases at V and 0 bases at J, leaving 10 bases unmatched. The germline gives CDR1 WSHSY, CDR2 SAAADI. CDR3 length: 18 residues. In nucleotides, the CDR3 is TGCGCCAGCAGTGAGTCGATTCCTAGCGGGTTCCGCTCCTACGAGCAGTACTTC. Protein: CASSESIPSGFRSYEQYF.

V usage is TRBV11-2 and J usage is TRBJ2-2, with 8 bases identical to TRBD2. The CDR3 totals 19 residues. The ends lost 5 bases at V and 4 bases at J; junction bases unmatched: 18. Germline values: CDR1 SGHAT, CDR2 FQNNGV. The DNA of the CDR3 is TGTGCCAGCAGCCGAACCCTCGGACTAGCATCCTTTTCCACCGGGGAGCTGTTTTTT. Amino acids: CASSRTLGLASFSTGELFF.

The chain has TRBV2 and TRBJ2-7; 7 bases map to TRBD1. Trimming at V came to 3 bases and at J to 0 bases, leaving 5 bases not matched to a gene. Germline lookup yields CDR1 SNHLY and CDR2 FYNNEI. This CDR3 has 15 residues. CDR3 amino acids: CASSDRTGISYEQYF. DNA for the CDR3: TGTGCCAGCAGTGACCGGACAGGCATCTCCTACGAGCAGTACTTC.

The rearrangement joins TRBV9 to TRBJ2-1; 7 bases map to TRBD2. The V gene's germline CDR1 is SGDLS and CDR2 YYNGEE. With 3 bases clipped from V and 7 bases from J, the junction kept 13 bases outside the gene matches. There are 16 residues in the CDR3. CDR3 amino acids: CASSAPSGGEWNEQFF. The CDR3 DNA is TGTGCCAGCAGCGCTCCTTCTGGGGGGGAATGGAATGAGCAGTTCTTC.

The genes are TRBV9 and TRBJ1-6; D gene ambiguous. The V end was cut by 0 bases, the J end by 6 bases, with 13 bases between. There are 16 residues in the CDR3. The germline gives CDR1 SGDLS, CDR2 YYNGEE. CDR3 region: CASSVDGSGLNSPLHF. The CDR3 nucleotides read TGTGCCAGCAGCGTAGATGGGTCAGGACTTAATTCACCCCTCCACTTT.

Concerning this clone itself: In the same sample, other DNA sequences code for this CDR3. The chain carries TRBV4-2 and TRBJ2-1; 8 bases match TRBD2. Trimming took 3 bases from V and 15 from J; bases not matched to a gene: 13. Germline CDR1 and CDR2: LGHNA and YNFKEQ. The CDR3 is made up of 14 amino acids. DNA for the CDR3: TGTGCCAGCAGCCAGGCGGGGGGCCCCCGGAGTATGTTCTTC. This translates into CASSQAGGPRSMFF.

This clone has a handful of counts. In DNA form, the CDR3 reads TGTGCCAGTAGTCAATCCCCCAACAGGGGAATCCCCACTGAAGCTTTCTTT. This sequence encodes CASSQSPNRGIPTEAFF. The chain recombines TRBV19 with TRBJ1-1, with TRBD1 matching 7 bases. The V segment lost 5 bases and the J segment 4 bases; nucleotides outside the gene matches: 16. Germline V lookup: CDR1 LNHDA, CDR2 SQIVND (reference sequence). CDR3 length: 17 residues.

This rearrangement joins TRBV19 to TRBJ2-1, with 12 bases lining up with TRBD2. The CDR3 has 15 residues. CDR1 LNHDA and CDR2 SQIVND come from the germline V gene (reference sequence). V gave up 2 bases and J gave up 13 bases; unmatched junction bases: 9. The CDR3 nucleotides are TGTGCCAGTAGTATACTAGCGGGGGGGCCGAAACCCCAGTTCTTC. Amino acids: CASSILAGGPKPQFF.

The rearrangement uses TRBV2 and TRBJ1-2; D ambiguous. The V gene lost 5 bases and the J gene lost 8 bases, with 12 bases spanning the gap. In germline, CDR1 is SNHLY, CDR2 FYNNEI. This CDR3 is built from 12 residues. CDR3 residues: CASSPGLSGYTF. The CDR3 DNA follows: TGTGCCAGCAGTCCTGGACTCTCGGGCTACACCTTC.

This clone came up a few times. The CDR3 region is CAAGNTEAFF. Written as DNA, the CDR3 is TGTGCCGCGGGCAACACTGAAGCTTTCTTT. V gene TRBV7-6 combines with J gene TRBJ1-1, with no clear D. The CDR3 extends over 10 amino acids. Trimming left V 11 bases short and J 2 bases short, with 6 bases between. From germline, CDR1 is SGHVS and CDR2 FNYEAQ. The full variable domain, with the rest looked up from reference TRBV7-6 and TRBJ1-1, is GAGVSQSPRYKVTKRGQDVALRCDPISGHVSLYWYRQALGQGPEFLTYFNYEAQQDKSGLPNDRFSAERPEGSISTLTIQRTEQRDSAMYRCAAGNTEAFFGQGTRLTVV.